The following is a TCR beta chain sequence with its context. This specimen belongs to a study of blood T cell repertoires in COVID-19. Using immunoSEQ multiplex PCR, the repertoire was profiled, and TCRdb retains in-frame clones only, with some absent. Of some 130,000 clones listed, approximately 88% are singletons. CDR1 is SNHLY, CDR2 FYNNEI, per germline. V was cut by 5 bases and J by 6 bases, with 16 bases left in between. This CDR3 is built from 15 residues. This sequence was found in a man aged 50 to 59 with acute or convalescent COVID-19. The sequencing input was peripheral blood. This rearrangement joins TRBV2 to TRBJ2-2, with a tentative D call TRBD2 (6 bases). The CDR3 DNA reads as TGTGCCAGCAGTCCGGGGCGGCGGGAATCCGGGGAGCTGTTTTTT. This gives the protein CASSPGRRESGELFF. The full variable domain, rest sourced from reference TRBV2 and TRBJ2-2, is EPEVTQTPSHQVTQMGQEVILRCVPISNHLYFYWYRQILGQKVEFLVSFYNNEISEKSEIFDDQFSVERPDGSNFTLKIRSTKLEDSAMYFCASSPGRRESGELFFGEGSRLTVL.